This is a list of T cell receptor beta chains from one sample in a study of vaccination effects on CD4 cells after COVID-19. No cognate antigen is known for these TCRs. Some clones are missing from TCRdb's copy, which holds only in-frame ones; the method was immunoSEQ multiplex PCR. The table includes under 70,000 clones, around three quarters detected once. This specimen was CD4+ T cells from PBMCs cultured with HIV peptides, taken before COVID-19 vaccination. The receptors here all came from a human donor who had a prior SARS-CoV-2 infection. Each CDR3 is given with its conserved first and last residue. A D gene is named only where the DNA matches it firmly. A clone size is listed for some rows: how often the clone was seen (once, few, many), or a class if it is expanded.

J: TRBJ2-2
V: TRBV5-1
size: -
D: -
DNA: TGCGCCAGCAGCTTGGGGGTTGGCCAGGGGAACACCGGGGAGCTGTTTTTT
CDR3: CASSLGVGQGNTGELFF

J: TRBJ1-3
V: TRBV4-1
size: -
D: -
DNA: TGCGCCAGCAGCCAATTTCGGCGAGACACCATATATTTT
CDR3: CASSQFRRDTIYF

J: TRBJ1-1
V: TRBV11-3
size: -
D: -
DNA: TGTGCCAGCAGCGCTCAGAAGGGGGGGGCTTACACTGAAGCTTTCTTT
CDR3: CASSAQKGGAYTEAFF

J: TRBJ2-7
V: TRBV5-1
size: -
D: TRBD2
DNA: TGCGCCAGCAGCTTGTTTATCCGGGGACTAGCAGTTAGCGAGCAGTACTTC
CDR3: CASSLFIRGLAVSEQYF

J: TRBJ2-3
V: TRBV4-1
size: -
D: TRBD2
DNA: TGCGCCACCGGACTAGCGGGGGATCAAGATACGCAGTATTTT
CDR3: CATGLAGDQDTQYF

J: TRBJ1-6
V: TRBV9
size: -
D: -
DNA: TGTGCCAGCAGCCGGGGGCAAAGGAATTCACCCCTCCACTTT
CDR3: CASSRGQRNSPLHF

J: TRBJ2-1
V: TRBV12-3/TRBV12-4
size: once
D: -
DNA: TGTGCCAGCAGTTTATTAGAAGGGAATGAGCAGTTCTTC
CDR3: CASSLLEGNEQFF

J: TRBJ1-5
V: TRBV10-3
size: -
D: -
DNA: TGTGCCATCAGTGAGCAGGGTAGCAATCAGCCCCAGCATTTT
CDR3: CAISEQGSNQPQHF

J: TRBJ2-5
V: TRBV5-4
size: -
D: -
DNA: TGTGCCAGCAGCTTGGGAGTAGGGGGGGCTCAAGAGACCCAGTACTTC
CDR3: CASSLGVGGAQETQYF

J: TRBJ1-4
V: TRBV15
size: -
D: -
DNA: TGTGCCACCAGCAGAGATACAAGGAGCACCTATCATTTT
CDR3: CATSRDTRSTYHF

J: TRBJ2-5
V: TRBV25-1
size: -
D: TRBD1
DNA: TGTGCCAGCGCCCCCCGCACCGGGACAGGGAGAGAGACCCAGTACTTC
CDR3: CASAPRTGTGRETQYF

J: TRBJ2-7
V: TRBV6-2/TRBV6-3
size: -
D: -
DNA: TGTGCCAGCAGTTACTTCCTAGCGAACGAGCAGTACTTC
CDR3: CASSYFLANEQYF

J: TRBJ2-1
V: TRBV2
size: -
D: -
DNA: TGTGCCAGCAGGAGGGACGACAATGAGCAGTTCTTC
CDR3: CASRRDDNEQFF

J: TRBJ2-4
V: TRBV20-1
size: -
D: TRBD2
DNA: TGCAGTGCTAGTCGGGGACTAGCATTAGCCAAAAACATTCAGTACTTC
CDR3: CSASRGLALAKNIQYF

J: TRBJ1-2
V: TRBV18
size: -
D: TRBD1
DNA: TGTGCCAGCTCACCACAGGGGGCGCAAGATGGCTACACCTTC
CDR3: CASSPQGAQDGYTF

J: TRBJ2-2
V: TRBV3-1/TRBV3-2
size: -
D: -
DNA: TGTGCCAGTGGGCGGGGGGAGCTGTTTTTT
CDR3: CASGRGELFF

J: TRBJ2-1
V: TRBV7-2
size: -
D: -
DNA: TGTGCCAGCGGCCGGGACTCCGGGCTGAATGAGCAGTTCTTC
CDR3: CASGRDSGLNEQFF

J: TRBJ2-7
V: TRBV19
size: -
D: -
DNA: TGTGCCAGTAGTCCGCGGGACAGCTCCTACGAGCAGTACTTC
CDR3: CASSPRDSSYEQYF

J: TRBJ2-1
V: TRBV11-2
size: once
D: TRBD1
DNA: TGTGCCAGCAGCTCAGAACACTCGACAGGGAACAATGAGCAGTTCTTC
CDR3: CASSSEHSTGNNEQFF

J: TRBJ2-1
V: TRBV4-1
size: -
D: TRBD2
DNA: TGCGCCAGCAGCCCCGGGACTAGCGAACCCAATGAGCAGTTCTTC
CDR3: CASSPGTSEPNEQFF

J: TRBJ1-1
V: TRBV2
size: -
D: TRBD1
DNA: TGTGCCAGCAGAGGCGACAGGGGAGAAGCTTTCTTT
CDR3: CASRGDRGEAFF

J: TRBJ1-1
V: TRBV7-2
size: few
D: TRBD1
DNA: TGTGCCAGCAGCTCACTCACGCAGGGGGGCACTGAAGCTTTCTTT
CDR3: CASSSLTQGGTEAFF

J: TRBJ2-2
V: TRBV3-1/TRBV3-2
size: -
D: TRBD2
DNA: TGTGCCAGCAGCCACCCAGGCGGGGGGGCTCGGCTGTTTTTT
CDR3: CASSHPGGGARLFF

J: TRBJ2-7
V: TRBV11-2
size: -
D: TRBD1
DNA: TGTGCCAGCACCCTGTCTCGACAGGGTATATACGAGCAGTACTTC
CDR3: CASTLSRQGIYEQYF